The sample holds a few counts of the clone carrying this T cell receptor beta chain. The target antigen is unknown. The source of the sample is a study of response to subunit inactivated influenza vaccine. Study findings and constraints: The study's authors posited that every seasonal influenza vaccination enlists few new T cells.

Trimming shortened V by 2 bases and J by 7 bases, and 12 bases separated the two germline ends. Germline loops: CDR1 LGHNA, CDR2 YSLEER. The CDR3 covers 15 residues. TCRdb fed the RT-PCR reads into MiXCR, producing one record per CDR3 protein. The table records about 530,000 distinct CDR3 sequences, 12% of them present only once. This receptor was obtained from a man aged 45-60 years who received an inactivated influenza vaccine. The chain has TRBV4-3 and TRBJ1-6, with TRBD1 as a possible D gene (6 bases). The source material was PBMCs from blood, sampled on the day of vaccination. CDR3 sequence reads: CASSQTTDSNSPLHF. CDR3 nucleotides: TGCGCCAGCAGCCAAACAACGGACAGCAATTCACCCCTCCACTTT.